This TCR beta chain was sequenced during a study of cytomegalovirus exposure and HLA in healthy donors (TCRdb year 2017). Context from the whole study: An earlier analysis of several hundred of the donors reported 250 to 300 Gb of sequence data and 90 million to 120 million unique TCR beta sequences obtained from approximately 180 million T cells. An early release that covered fewer than 750 HLA-typed donors contained approximately 300 gigabases of sequencing data and some 87 million unique TCR sequences. Among the roughly 400 genotyped donors, approximately 81% belonged to the genetic ancestry cluster associated with self-reported Caucasian donors. The study aimed to test whether signatures of past pathogen exposure could be identified by cataloging public T cell receptors. The study profiled the T cell repertoires of hundreds of subjects by immunosequencing and related them to cytomegalovirus serostatus. In addition to the first cohort of around 670 subjects, a separate validation cohort of 120 different subjects was used. To predict cytomegalovirus infection status, the study brought together high-throughput TCR immunosequencing, statistical association of individual TCRs with disease status, and machine learning. A later analysis re-examined previously published TCR beta repertoires from just over 650 donors and added high-resolution HLA genotyping to investigate patterns of TCR occurrence. Rather than using new phenotypic data, the later analysis identified candidate immune exposures from TCR beta sequences and from how often those sequences occurred across donors. An earlier analysis of 587 of the donors applied high-throughput TCR beta sequencing to assess whether each TCR beta V gene segment acted as functional or pseudogenic. Donor age, sex, ethnicity and CMV serostatus were collected together with the repertoire data. A later genetic analysis used genome-wide SNP genotypes for 398 of the 666 donors, treating that subset as a discovery cohort. All discovery cohort repertoires had been generated using a single sequencing platform. HLA typing included class I and class II loci at four-digit resolution. The number of donors typed differed by locus, with about 629-630 for A, B, C, DRB1 and DQB1, about 500 for DQA1, 606 for DPA1, and 450 to 480 for DPB1. Roughly 5 DR-DQ haplotypes were handled as single units for association and clustering, since linkage in the cohort was strong. Among almost 400 genotyped donors of the cohort, an average of roughly 240,000 unique TCR beta nucleotide sequences were sequenced per donor, around 20% of them non-productive.

Comments on this clone: What antigen it recognizes has not been identified. No base quality information exists; no much larger clone differs at one position.

The cohort was made up of approximately 700 healthy bone marrow donors. All cohort members were sampled while nominally healthy, although unrecorded immune exposures were likely present. The donor was CMV seronegative and was included in the group of a few hundred seronegative cohort members. A peripheral blood sample was provided by each donor, and peripheral blood mononuclear cells were used for TCR beta sequencing. Genomic DNA was extracted from the blood cell samples with the Qiagen DNeasy Blood Extraction Kit. CDR1 and CDR2 (SEHNR, FQNEAQ) derive from the germline V gene (reference sequence). The CDR3 starts with the cysteine, ends with the phenylalanine, and has 14 residues. This entry keeps only the CDR3 DNA: 42 bases, framed from base 1. V loses 1 base of germline sequence and J loses 7 bases, and the interval between the two ends is 10 bases. The library was made by the immunoSEQ multiplex PCR assay. For the multiplex PCR, a mixture combining 60 forward primers for TCR Vbeta segments and 13 reverse primers for TCR Jbeta segments was used. The CDR3 region of rearranged TCR beta genes was amplified from genomic DNA by a multiplex PCR assay. Amplified TCR beta libraries were sequenced as 87-base-pair reads on the Illumina HiSeq System. Turning to the authors' computational methods: In a later analysis, about 80 million unique TCR beta chains were counted across the roughly 670 repertoires, and roughly 11 million of these chains were shared by at least two donors. Raw reads were error-corrected and collapsed into unique sequences by a nearest-neighbor algorithm in which closely related sequences were merged to remove PCR and sequencing errors. To assign V, D and J gene segments, CDR3 sequences were aligned to IMGT reference sequences. For a sequence to be retained, at least a six-nucleotide match to both a V gene segment and a J gene segment was required. A rearrangement counted as productive if the CDR3 had no stop codons and remained in frame with V and J, and every other rearrangement counted as non-productive. Following IMGT convention, CDR3 was defined as the stretch from the second conserved V-encoded cysteine to the conserved J-encoded phenylalanine. The earlier analysis of about 610 of the donors excluded any sequence lacking an unambiguous match to a single V gene segment. In an earlier analysis of roughly 500 of the donors, V segments were called functional above 56.7% productive rearrangements and were called segregating when the between-donor standard deviation exceeded 5%. To diagnose cytomegalovirus status from the catalog of TCR beta chain sequences, a statistical classification framework was built. V and J gene assignment, in a later analysis, came from comparing TCR nucleotide sequences with IMGT/GENE-DB human TR gene sequences. The TCRdist pipeline was used in a later analysis to assign CDR3 sequences and most-parsimonious VDJ recombination scenarios. A later analysis defined each TCR beta chain by its CDR3 amino acid sequence plus V-gene family, and excluded reads lacking a unique V-gene family. A later analysis removed several hundred highly shared, low-generation-probability nucleotide sequences to deal with suspected cross-contamination and a sequencing artifact. In a later analysis, a clonal expansion index was calculated for each public chain from normalized within-repertoire ranks of inferred template counts. A later analysis computed generation probabilities with a VDJ recombination model fitted to out-of-frame rearrangements, and checked the results against IGoR. In a later analysis, hypergeometric tests were used to score TCR-TCR, TCR-HLA and TCR-CMV co-occurrence, with a repertoire-size bias correction applied to TCR pairs. In a later analysis, false discovery rates were estimated by permuting HLA or CMV assignments 20 times. In a later analysis, co-occurring TCRs were grouped using DBSCAN, and TCRdist sequence similarity was added for clustering within HLA-allele-positive subsets. Co-occurrence clustering excluded repertoires with fewer than 30,000 or more than 120,000 public chains, plus five with anomalous nucleotide sharing. The source is immuneACCESS, and TCRdb retained only in-frame sequences with V and J called. Part of the clones is not carried over; for the studies checked, unresolved V genes explain less than half of this, and the remainder is unexplained. V, J and clone size derive from that table, while D and trimming were established from the DNA sequence. The sample contains more than 150,000 clones, roughly 79% of them found a single time. The ten largest make up about 1.6% of the sample.

General findings and caveats noted by the study authors: Because HLA typing was missing for some donors at each locus, association tests included only the typed subset. A later genetic analysis associated a missense DCLRE1C variant with V-gene and J-gene trimming of TCR beta chains, and an independent cohort replicated the association. In a later genetic analysis, fewer N-insertions in productive TCRs were reported among donors in an Asian-associated ancestry cluster than the roughly 700-donor mean. Specific HLA alleles were associated with 15,000 to 20,000 TCR beta sequences at a false discovery rate of 0.05 in a later analysis. Some IMGT-functional V segments, including TRBV6-2 and TRBV6-3, could not be told apart with the 87-base-pair reads, so those segments were excluded. A cluster of highly shared sequence variants was judged likely to represent a technical artifact of the sequencing pipeline. CMV serostatus was the only immune exposure information available for the cohort. A later analysis found that most CMV-associated TCR beta chains appeared HLA-restricted, with HLA associations seemingly driven largely by CMV exposure. In a later analysis, HLA-associated TCR beta chains were found to be more clonally expanded and to have lower generation probabilities than equally common non-associated chains. A further reported finding was that TCR beta sequences accurately predicted the HLA-A and HLA-B alleles for most subjects in the first cohort. Broadly in line with IMGT annotations, most TCR beta V segments showed up in productive rearrangements about 87% or about 30% of the time in an earlier analysis of about 500 of the donors. The study listed 150 to 200 TCR beta chains as associated with cytomegalovirus. Assigning TCR associations to individual alleles was difficult when HLA alleles, especially DR and DQ, strongly co-occurred. The authors suggested that the approach could potentially be extended to other disease states and immunological phenotypes. In a later analysis, TCR association rates were found to vary across HLA loci, with the most associated TCRs seen for DRB1 alleles and the fewest for HLA-C alleles. In vitro tests confirmed that three of the cytomegalovirus-associated TCR beta chains recognize cytomegalovirus antigens. Because counts were too low, around 17 rarely observed V segments, including chromosome 9 orphons, were left out of the earlier analysis of approximately 500 of the donors. Cytomegalovirus status was reported to be diagnosed by the classifier with high specificity and sensitivity in both the original and validation cohorts. Presence/absence analyses assumed roughly uniform sequencing depth across donors, an assumption that may not hold. Across donors, most TCR sequences were observed very rarely, whereas some public TCRs were present in many individuals. Several of the top co-occurrence clusters appeared to be linked to parvovirus B19, influenza, CMV and Epstein-Barr virus, according to a later analysis. Only TCR beta chains were sequenced in this cohort, and the absence of alpha or paired-chain data limited detectable features. Correlated functional status among segregating V segments might reflect linkage disequilibrium, but an unknown experimental factor could not be ruled out.

The receptor was derived from a man aged 35-49 years in good health and CMV-seronegative. What was sequenced was PBMCs. Recombination connected TRBV7-9 to TRBJ2-2; the best D guess is TRBD1, with 5 bases matching. The DNA sequence is TGTGCCAGCAGCTTAGAGACAGTCATCGGGGAGCTGTTTTTT. Translated, it reads CASSLETVIGELFF.